This entry lists 30 T cell receptor beta chains sequenced from one sample in a study of beta chain features in type 1 diabetes. No antigen is known for these receptors. TCRB transcripts that were expressed got sequenced, as all of the isolated RNA had been reverse transcribed. Libraries were prepared by immunoSEQ multiplex PCR; TCRdb keeps only in-frame clonotypes and omits some of them. The repertoire holds some 360,000 clones, with 9.6% as singletons. General study findings and limits: Within each of all four CD4+ subsets, Type 1 diabetes patients had TCRB CDR3s that were moderately but significantly shorter.

What was sequenced was central memory CD4+ T cells from blood. These receptors all come from a man aged 25 to 40 with type 1 diabetes.

This rearrangement joins TRBV6-5 to TRBJ2-1; unclear D gene. Germline CDR1 MNHEY, CDR2 SVGAGI. Trimming cost V 0 bases and J 3 bases, with 6 bases left between them. CDR3 length: 14 amino acids. CDR3 nucleotides: TGTGCCAGCAGTTACTCGAACTACTACAATGAGCAGTTCTTC. Encoded protein: CASSYSNYYNEQFF.

This clone was seen a few times. V gene TRBV5-4 combines with J gene TRBJ2-7; 11 bases are a match to TRBD2. CDR3 size: 15 residues. V trimming: 3 bases; J trimming: 2 bases; junction bases outside the gene matches: 4. Germline assignment: CDR1 SGHNT and CDR2 YYREEE (reference sequence). The CDR3 protein is CASSSGLAEAYEQYF. CDR3 bases: TGTGCCAGCAGCTCGGGACTAGCGGAAGCCTACGAGCAGTACTTC.

This CDR3 reads CASSLETGGEQYF. The CDR3 DNA reads TGTGCCAGCAGCTTAGAGACAGGTGGCGAGCAGTACTTC. This chain links TRBV11-3 with TRBJ2-7, with a possible D match to TRBD1 (6 bases). Germline CDR1 SGHNT, CDR2 YENEEA. V gave up 0 bases and J gave up 6 bases, with 9 bases separating them. This CDR3 spans 13 amino acids.

The genes are TRBV2 and TRBJ2-7, with TRBD1 matching 8 bases. The J segment lost 2 bases and the V segment lost 9 bases, leaving 3 bases of the junction unmatched. CDR3 length: 12 amino acids. Germline lookup yields CDR1 SNHLY and CDR2 FYNNEI. CDR3 protein: CASRDRPYEQYF. Here the CDR3 DNA reads TGTGCCAGTAGGGACAGGCCCTACGAGCAGTACTTC.

The chain carries TRBV15 and TRBJ2-1, with D perhaps TRBD2 (7 bases). Germline loops: CDR1 LNHNV, CDR2 YYDKDF (reference sequence). V lost 8 bases and J 8 bases, leaving 19 bases between the germline ends. The CDR3 runs to 14 residues. CDR3 residues: CATYHPGGSDEQFF. CDR3 DNA: TGTGCCACCTACCATCCGGGGGGCAGCGATGAGCAGTTCTTC. The full variable domain, rest sourced from reference TRBV15 and TRBJ2-1, is DAMVIQNPRYQVTQFGKPVTLSCSQTLNHNVMYWYQQKSSQAPKLLFHYYDKDFNNEADTPDNFQSRRPNTSFCFLDIRSPGLGDTAMYLCATYHPGGSDEQFFGPGTRLTVL.

This clone was seen more than once but under ten times. J is TRBJ1-5 and V is TRBV10-3; 9 nucleotides line up with TRBD1. This CDR3 is 16 amino acids long. The ends lost 1 base at V and 4 bases at J; junction bases unmatched: 5. The germline V gene encodes CDR1 ENHRY and CDR2 SYGVKD. The CDR3 bases are TGTGCCATCAGTGAGTTGGGACAGGGACGGAATCAGCCCCAGCATTTT. Protein sequence: CAISELGQGRNQPQHF.

The chain combines TRBV15 with TRBJ2-2; D unclear. The CDR3 is made up of 13 amino acids. Trimming removed 1 base at V and 2 bases at J, with 2 bases between. Germline values: CDR1 LNHNV, CDR2 YYDKDF (reference sequence). CDR3 amino acids: CATSRVNTGELFF. CDR3 coding DNA: TGTGCCACCAGCAGAGTAAACACCGGGGAGCTGTTTTTT. The whole variable domain, filled in from reference TRBV15 and TRBJ2-2, reads DAMVIQNPRYQVTQFGKPVTLSCSQTLNHNVMYWYQQKSSQAPKLLFHYYDKDFNNEADTPDNFQSRRPNTSFCFLDIRSPGLGDTAMYLCATSRVNTGELFFGEGSRLTVL.

Many counts were recorded for this clone. The chain combines TRBV23-1 with TRBJ1-1; TRBD1 matches at 7 bases. TRBV23-1 carries the ORF label, with uncertain function. The CDR3 spans 15 residues. V gave up 1 base and J gave up 0 bases; unmatched junction bases: 2. The CDR3 DNA follows: TGCGCCAGCAGTCAATGGGACAGCTTGAACACTGAAGCTTTCTTT. Its translation: CASSQWDSLNTEAFF.

About this clone itself: This sample includes further DNA sequences coding for the same CDR3. For the CDR3, the DNA is TGTGCCAGCTCACCACGACGAGAGTTGGACGAGCAGTTCTTC. It encodes CASSPRRELDEQFF. The V and J genes are TRBV18 and TRBJ2-1; D is uncertain. The CDR3 has 14 residues. The germline V gene encodes CDR1 KGHSH and CDR2 LQKENI. Trimming pared 1 base from V and 10 bases from J, leaving 14 bases between.

This clone was detected only a few times. V and J are TRBV29-1 and TRBJ2-7; D is possibly TRBD2 (5 bases). V lost 6 bases to trimming and J lost 3 bases, with 18 bases between them. There are 14 residues in the CDR3. Germline V CDR1 and CDR2: SQVTM, ANQGSEA. The CDR3 spells CSVKFFSENYEQYF. CDR3 DNA: TGCAGCGTAAAATTTTTTAGCGAGAACTACGAGCAGTACTTC.

This clone was seen at least ten times. The V call is TRBV5-8, the J call TRBJ2-5, with TRBD1 matching over 9 bases. J lost 3 bases, V lost 3 bases, and 3 bases had no gene match. Germline assignment: CDR1 SGHTS and CDR2 YDEGEE. The CDR3 sequence is 14 residues long. In nucleotides, the CDR3 is TGTGCCAGCAGCTCGGGACAGGGAAAAGAGACCCAGTACTTC. Its protein product is CASSSGQGKETQYF.

The chain links TRBV30 to TRBJ2-7; the D gene could be TRBD1 or TRBD2 (5 bases each). Germline V gene sequence: CDR1 GTSNPN, CDR2 SVGIG (reference sequence). V lost 0 bases, J lost 3 bases, and 12 bases lay in between. This CDR3 comprises 14 residues. DNA for the CDR3: TGTGCCTGGAGTGTATGGGACCGAGGCTACGAGCAGTACTTC. It codes for CAWSVWDRGYEQYF.

This clone was counted between two and nine times. This chain uses TRBV9 with TRBJ1-5, with D hard to call. The germline V gene encodes CDR1 SGDLS and CDR2 YYNGEE. Trimming stripped 0 bases from V and 5 bases from J, with 6 bases between. The CDR3 runs to 13 residues. The CDR3 sequence is CASSVDPDQPQHF. Written as DNA, the CDR3 is TGTGCCAGCAGCGTAGACCCCGATCAGCCCCAGCATTTT.

This clone was observed a handful of times. This chain uses TRBV5-4 with TRBJ2-1, with D perhaps matching TRBD2 (6 bases). V dropped 4 bases and J dropped 3 bases, with 17 bases sitting between them. The CDR3 length is 16 residues. In germline, CDR1 is SGHNT, CDR2 YYREEE (reference sequence). CDR3: CASSGTISGNYNEQFF. As DNA, the CDR3 is TGTGCCAGCAGCGGCACCATTAGCGGAAACTACAATGAGCAGTTCTTC.

This clone was counted at least ten times. The chain links TRBV7-9 to TRBJ2-7, with D tentatively TRBD1 (6 bases). CDR3 length equals 13 residues. Trimming took 5 bases from V and 3 from J, leaving 11 bases between them. Germline V gives CDR1 SEHNR, CDR2 FQNEAQ (reference sequence). CDR3 loop: CASSEGQSYEQYF. The CDR3 DNA is TGTGCCAGCAGCGAAGGACAGAGCTACGAGCAGTACTTC.

The genes are TRBV5-1 and TRBJ2-3; 12 bases line up with TRBD2. V shed 4 bases, J shed 4 bases, and the junction held 10 bases outside the gene matches. The CDR3 covers 17 residues. Germline CDR1 and CDR2: SGHRS and YFSETQ. The chain's CDR3 is CASSPVGASGRADTQYF. CDR3 DNA: TGCGCCAGCAGCCCGGTCGGGGCTAGCGGGAGGGCAGATACGCAGTATTTT.

J is TRBJ1-5 and V is TRBV27, with D possibly matching TRBD1 (5 bases). V lost 5 bases and J lost 1, with 9 bases in between. The CDR3 runs 14 residues. The V gene's germline CDR1 is MNHEY and CDR2 SMNVEV (reference sequence). CDR3: CASSLGDSNQPQHF. Here the CDR3 DNA reads TGTGCCAGCAGTCTAGGGGACAGCAATCAGCCCCAGCATTTT.

The chain recombines TRBV29-1 with TRBJ1-2; no clear D. V lost 1 base to trimming and J lost 4 bases, with 7 bases between them. The CDR3 loop spans 12 amino acids. Germline CDR1 and CDR2: SQVTM and ANQGSEA. The CDR3 region has the DNA TGCAGCGTTGAAGCACCTAGCTATGGCTACACCTTC. Its translation: CSVEAPSYGYTF.

In its sample, this clone was seen a few times. The chain links TRBV19 to TRBJ2-7, with 10 bases that match TRBD2. The CDR3 loop spans 15 amino acids. Germline values: CDR1 LNHDA, CDR2 SQIVND (reference sequence). The trim removed 1 base at V and 4 bases at J, leaving 4 bases unmatched. The CDR3 DNA sequence: TGTGCCAGTAGTATAGTGACTAGCGGGTCTTACGAGCAGTACTTC. Encoded protein: CASSIVTSGSYEQYF.

This clone was seen only a few times. V and J are TRBV2 and TRBJ2-1, with D tentatively TRBD1 or TRBD2 (6 bases each). Trimming left V 6 bases short and J 4 bases short, with 13 bases between. The CDR3 length is 14 residues. Germline lookup yields CDR1 SNHLY and CDR2 FYNNEI. CDR3 sequence (DNA): TGTGCCAGCAGCGGGGGCCGGGGTTACAATGAGCAGTTCTTC. It translates to CASSGGRGYNEQFF.

The sample holds a few counts of this clone. V gene TRBV4-1 combines with J gene TRBJ2-2, with D tentatively TRBD2 (6 bases). CDR1 and CDR2 from the germline V gene are MGHRA and YSYEKL. CDR3 length: 18 amino acids. V was shortened by 6 bases and J by 5 bases, with 25 bases between the two germline ends. The CDR3 here is CASRNDQGPTAGTGELFF. Written as DNA, the CDR3 is TGCGCCAGCAGGAACGACCAGGGCCCTACGGCGGGGACCGGGGAGCTGTTTTTT.

This chain joins TRBV7-2 and TRBJ2-1; 7 positions agree with TRBD2. Looked up from germline, CDR1 is SGHTA and CDR2 is FQGNSA. J gave up 8 bases and V 5 bases, and 12 bases lay outside the gene matches. The CDR3 sequence is 15 residues long. CDR3 region: CASSPRGREWDEQFF. The CDR3, as DNA: TGTGCCAGCAGCCCACGGGGGAGGGAGTGGGATGAGCAGTTCTTC. The complete variable domain, with remaining parts taken from reference TRBV7-2 and TRBJ2-1, reads GAGVSQSPSNKVTEKGKDVELRCDPISGHTALYWYRQSLGQGLEFLIYFQGNSAPDKSGLPSDRFSAERTGGSVSTLTIQRTQQEDSAVYLCASSPRGREWDEQFFGPGTRLTVL.

V is TRBV7-2 and J is TRBJ1-2; D not resolved. Germline CDR1 reads SGHTA; CDR2 reads FQGNSA. The CDR3 extends over 15 amino acids. Trimming pared 1 base from V and 0 bases from J, leaving 9 bases between. The CDR3: CASSLEKGANYGYTF. Here the CDR3 DNA reads TGTGCCAGCAGCTTAGAGAAGGGCGCTAACTATGGCTACACCTTC.

V is TRBV5-4 and J is TRBJ2-5, with 8 bases aligning to TRBD1. After removal of 3 bases from V and 8 bases from J, the junction contained 12 bases not matched to a gene. This CDR3 has 15 amino acids. Germline V gene data show CDR1 as SGHNT and CDR2 as YYREEE (reference sequence). CDR3 residues: CASSSDRALVGTQYF. For the CDR3, the DNA is TGTGCCAGCAGCTCGGACAGGGCCCTCGTGGGAACCCAGTACTTC.

This clone was found a few times. The V call is TRBV7-2, the J call TRBJ2-1; possibly TRBD1 or TRBD2 for D (7 bases each). Germline lookup yields CDR1 SGHTA and CDR2 FQGNSA. There are 14 residues in the CDR3. With 5 bases removed from V and 8 bases from J, the gap between germline ends came to 16 bases. The CDR3 coding sequence is TGTGCCAGCAGCATAACGACAGGGAGGGATGAGCAGTTCTTC. Its protein product is CASSITTGRDEQFF.

This clone was seen a few times. V gene TRBV28 combines with J gene TRBJ1-1; 8 bases agree with TRBD1. V shed 8 bases and J 1 base; nucleotides not matched to a gene: 6. The CDR3 totals 14 residues. The germline gives CDR1 MDHEN, CDR2 SYDVKM. The CDR3 DNA reads as TGTGCCAGCGAGTACAGGGGGGCGAACACTGAAGCTTTCTTT. Translating it yields CASEYRGANTEAFF.

With regard to this clone: One base away lies a much larger clone, so this may be a sequencing read error. V is TRBV4-3 and J is TRBJ2-5, with 8 bases lining up with TRBD1. The ends lost 5 bases at V and 9 bases at J; junction bases unmatched: 8. Per germline, CDR1 LGHNA and CDR2 YSLEER. The length of the CDR3 is 13 residues. The CDR3 region has the DNA TGCGCCAGCAGCTTCGGACAGGGAGGCCCCCAGTACTTC. This encodes CASSFGQGGPQYF.

In this sample, this clone turned up a few times. The V gene is TRBV5-1, the J gene TRBJ2-1, with 7 bases that match TRBD2. Trimming cost V 0 bases and J 0 bases; bases outside gene matches: 6. The CDR3 extends over 17 amino acids. Germline V gene lookup returns CDR1 SGHRS and CDR2 YFSETQ. CDR3: CASSLVPSGISYNEQFF. DNA of the CDR3: TGCGCCAGCAGCTTGGTCCCTAGCGGAATCTCCTACAATGAGCAGTTCTTC.

This clone showed up just a few times. The chain couples TRBV28 to TRBJ1-2, with 7 positions matching TRBD1. The V and J ends lost 8 bases and 1 base, in that order; junction bases with no gene match: 4. The CDR3 contains 13 residues. Germline V lookup: CDR1 MDHEN, CDR2 SYDVKM. The CDR3 DNA reads TGTGCCAGCGAGACAGGGTTTAACTATGGCTACACCTTC. This gives the protein CASETGFNYGYTF.

This clone was counted between two and nine times. This sequence joins TRBV7-2 and TRBJ1-1; D uncertain. The CDR3 runs to 12 residues. V was trimmed by 4 bases and J by 4 bases, leaving 7 bases between them. Germline V gene lookup returns CDR1 SGHTA and CDR2 FQGNSA. This CDR3 is CASSSQRTEAFF. CDR3 nucleotides: TGTGCCAGCAGCTCCCAACGCACTGAAGCTTTCTTT.